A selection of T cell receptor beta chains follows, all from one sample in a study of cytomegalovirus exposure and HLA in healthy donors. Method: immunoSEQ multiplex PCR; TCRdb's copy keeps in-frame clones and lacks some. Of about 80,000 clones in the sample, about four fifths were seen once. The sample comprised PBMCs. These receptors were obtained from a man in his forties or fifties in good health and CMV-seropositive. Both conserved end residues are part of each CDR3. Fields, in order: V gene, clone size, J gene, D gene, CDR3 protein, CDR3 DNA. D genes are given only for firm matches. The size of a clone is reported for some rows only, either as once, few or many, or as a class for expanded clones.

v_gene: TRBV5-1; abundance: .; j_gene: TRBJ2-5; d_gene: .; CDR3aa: CASSLPGQETQYF; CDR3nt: TGCGCCAGCAGCTTGCCCGGGCAAGAGACCCAGTACTTC
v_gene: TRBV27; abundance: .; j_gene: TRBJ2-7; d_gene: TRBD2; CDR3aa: CASSLLGLATEQYF; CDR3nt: TGTGCCAGCAGTTTATTAGGACTAGCCACCGAGCAGTACTTC
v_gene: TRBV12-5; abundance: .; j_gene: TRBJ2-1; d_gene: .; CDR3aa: CASGLRIRTNNNEQFF; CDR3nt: TGTGCTAGTGGTCTCAGGATTCGGACTAATAACAATGAGCAGTTCTTC
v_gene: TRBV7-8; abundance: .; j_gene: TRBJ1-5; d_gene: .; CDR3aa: CASSLIGGGNQPQHF; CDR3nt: TGTGCCAGCAGCTTAATTGGGGGCGGGAATCAGCCCCAGCATTTT
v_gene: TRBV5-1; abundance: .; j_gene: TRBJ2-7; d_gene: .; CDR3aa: CASSGDWLYEQYF; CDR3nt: TGCGCCAGCAGCGGGGACTGGTTGTACGAGCAGTACTTC
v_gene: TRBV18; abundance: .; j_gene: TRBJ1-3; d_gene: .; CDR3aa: CASSPQAYSSGNTIYF; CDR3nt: TGTGCCAGCTCACCCCAAGCCTACTCCTCTGGAAACACCATATATTTT
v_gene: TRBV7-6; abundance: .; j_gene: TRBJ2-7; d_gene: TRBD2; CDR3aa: CASSLETSGTYEQYF; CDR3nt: TGTGCCAGCAGCTTAGAAACTAGCGGGACCTACGAGCAGTACTTC
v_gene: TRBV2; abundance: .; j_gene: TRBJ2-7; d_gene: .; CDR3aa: CASSRGGAQGLSGNEQYF; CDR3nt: TGTGCCAGCAGCAGAGGTGGAGCTCAGGGGCTCTCAGGGAACGAGCAGTACTTC
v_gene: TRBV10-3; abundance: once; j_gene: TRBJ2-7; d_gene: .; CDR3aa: CAISKTRDTSYEQYF; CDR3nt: TGTGCCATCAGCAAAACACGGGACACCTCCTACGAGCAGTACTTC
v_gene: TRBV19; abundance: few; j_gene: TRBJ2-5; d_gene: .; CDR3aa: CASSSGRGRETQYF; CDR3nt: TGTGCCAGTAGTAGCGGTCGAGGGAGAGAGACCCAGTACTTC
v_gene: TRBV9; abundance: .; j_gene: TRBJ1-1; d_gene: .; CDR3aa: CASSAELSPEAFF; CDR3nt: TGTGCCAGCAGCGCCGAACTGAGCCCTGAAGCTTTCTTT
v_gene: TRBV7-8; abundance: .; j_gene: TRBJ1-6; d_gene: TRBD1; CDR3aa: CASTPWGDRGNSPLHF; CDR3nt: TGTGCCAGCACCCCTTGGGGGGACAGGGGGAATTCACCCCTCCACTTT
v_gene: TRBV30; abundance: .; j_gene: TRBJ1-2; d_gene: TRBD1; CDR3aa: CAWSAPGTGIFYGYTF; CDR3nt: TGTGCCTGGAGTGCCCCCGGGACAGGGATCTTCTATGGCTACACCTTC
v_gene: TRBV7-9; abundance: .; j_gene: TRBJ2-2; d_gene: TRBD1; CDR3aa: CASSLGTGYAGELFF; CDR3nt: TGTGCCAGCAGCTTAGGGACAGGGTACGCCGGGGAGCTGTTTTTT
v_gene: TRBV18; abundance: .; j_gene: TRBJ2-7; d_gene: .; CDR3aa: CASSPREFLYEQYF; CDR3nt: TGTGCCAGCTCACCAAGGGAGTTCTTATACGAGCAGTACTTC